This is a list of T cell receptor beta chains from one sample in a study of blood T cell repertoires in COVID-19. The protocol was immunoSEQ multiplex PCR, while the TCRdb copy is restricted to in-frame clones and leaves out a portion. The data show about 190,000 clones, around three quarters seen once. Material: PBMCs or T cells enriched from blood (not recorded which). The receptors were sampled from a woman between 50 and 59 years old with acute COVID-19. Both conserved end residues are part of each CDR3. D genes are given only for firm matches. The listing skips clone size in some rows; elsewhere it reads once, few, many or a size class.

D gene	V gene	J gene	clone size	CDR3 DNA	CDR3 protein
TRBD2	TRBV4-2	TRBJ2-5	-	TGTGCCAGCAGCCAGTATGGACTAGCTGGAGAGACCCAGTACTTC	CASSQYGLAGETQYF
-	TRBV18	TRBJ2-1	-	TGTGCCAGCTCACCGAGAAGTGGCGAGGGTGAGCAGTTCTTC	CASSPRSGEGEQFF
-	TRBV10-2	TRBJ1-1	-	TGCGCCACCTTACCCAGGGGCCAGAACACTGAAGCTTTCTTT	CATLPRGQNTEAFF
TRBD1	TRBV19	TRBJ1-3	-	TGTGCCAGCAGCCCCCGGACAGGGGCTGGAAACACCATATATTTT	CASSPRTGAGNTIYF
-	TRBV27	TRBJ1-1	-	TGTGCCAGCAGTTTAACGAGGGGGGGACGGTCCTTTGAAGCTTTCTTT	CASSLTRGGRSFEAFF
-	TRBV29-1	TRBJ1-2	once	TGCAGCGCTACGAGGGTTCCGGGCAACTATGGCTACACCTTC	CSATRVPGNYGYTF
TRBD2	TRBV10-3	TRBJ2-1	-	TGTGCCATCAGTGTAGCGGGGCTTTACAATGAGCAGTTCTTC	CAISVAGLYNEQFF
-	TRBV6-2/TRBV6-3	TRBJ2-5	-	TGTGCCAGCAGTTACGAGGAAAAGGAGACCCAGTACTTC	CASSYEEKETQYF
-	TRBV11-1	TRBJ1-2	-	TGTGCCAGCAGCCCTGGCGGCGGGTCGGCTGGCTACACCTTC	CASSPGGGSAGYTF
-	TRBV2	TRBJ1-2	-	TGTGCCAGCAGTCAGGGAATAGGGTATGCTGGCTACACCTTC	CASSQGIGYAGYTF
-	TRBV21-1	TRBJ2-5	-	TGTGCCAGCAGCAAAGGCCAGGGGGGGACCCAGTACTTC	CASSKGQGGTQYF
TRBD2	TRBV6-6	TRBJ2-3	-	TGTGCCAGCAGTCGGACTAGCATTGGAGATACGCAGTATTTT	CASSRTSIGDTQYF
-	TRBV2	TRBJ1-3	few	TGTGCCAGCAGGGAGGGAGCCTTCTCTGGAAACACCATATATTTT	CASREGAFSGNTIYF
-	TRBV5-5	TRBJ2-1	-	TGTGCCAGCAGCGATTTATCAGGGGGAGGTCAGCAGTTCTTC	CASSDLSGGGQQFF
TRBD1	TRBV19	TRBJ1-5	-	TGTGCCAGTATCGGACAGGGAATTAGCAATCAGCCCCAGCATTTT	CASIGQGISNQPQHF
-	TRBV4-2	TRBJ1-2	-	TGTGCCAGCAGCCAAGATTTTAGTAGGGCGGGCGGTGGCTACACCTTC	CASSQDFSRAGGGYTF
-	TRBV28	TRBJ1-5	few	TGTGCCAGCAGGACAGGCAATCAGCCCCAGCATTTT	CASRTGNQPQHF
-	TRBV24-1	TRBJ1-4	-	TGTGCCACCAGTGATCCAGGGATTTCTAATGAAAAACTGTTTTTT	CATSDPGISNEKLFF
-	TRBV7-3	TRBJ2-2	-	TGTGCCAGCAGTTCCGTCTCCGGGGAGCTGTTTTTT	CASSSVSGELFF
-	TRBV7-2	TRBJ2-1	-	TGTGCCAGCAGCTTAGAACCGGGATACTACAATGAGCAGTTCTTC	CASSLEPGYYNEQFF
-	TRBV3-1/TRBV3-2	TRBJ1-1	-	TGTGCCAGCAGCCAAGATATGGCACGCGGGGACACTGAAGCTTTCTTT	CASSQDMARGDTEAFF
-	TRBV12-1	TRBJ1-5	-	TGTGCCAGCAGAGAGGGTCTCGAAAGTCAGCCCCAGCATTTT	CASREGLESQPQHF
-	TRBV6-2/TRBV6-3	TRBJ1-1	few	TGTGCCAGCAGTTACGTGTACGCGGGGGGCTTCACTGAAGCTTTCTTT	CASSYVYAGGFTEAFF
-	TRBV12-3/TRBV12-4	TRBJ1-1	-	TGTGCCAGCACCCGGGGGATTGCCACTGAAGCTTTCTTT	CASTRGIATEAFF
TRBD2	TRBV6-4	TRBJ2-1	-	TGTGCCAGCAGTGACTCGCGGGGGGCGATCAATGAGCAGTTCTTC	CASSDSRGAINEQFF
-	TRBV18	TRBJ2-2	-	TGTGCCAGCTCACGGCAGACTACCGGGGAGCTGTTTTTT	CASSRQTTGELFF
-	TRBV28	TRBJ1-1	-	TGTGCCAGCTTTCTCGGGGGATGGAACACTGAAGCTTTCTTT	CASFLGGWNTEAFF
-	TRBV28	TRBJ1-2	-	TGTGCCAGCAGTTTGGGCAGGGTGGGTGGCTACACCTTC	CASSLGRVGGYTF
-	TRBV4-2	TRBJ1-1	-	TGTGCCAGCAGCCAAGCACCGGGACATGAGGGTGAAGCTTTCTTT	CASSQAPGHEGEAFF
-	TRBV6-2/TRBV6-3	TRBJ2-5	few	TGTGCCAGCAGCGGAGGTGTCATCGAAGAGACCCAGTACTTC	CASSGGVIEETQYF
-	TRBV25-1	TRBJ1-2	-	TGTGCCAGCAGTGAATCCGACCGGGATCCTTTCTATGGCTACACCTTC	CASSESDRDPFYGYTF
-	TRBV29-1	TRBJ1-2	-	TGCAGCGCGGACGGTTCGGGAGGCTACACCTTC	CSADGSGGYTF
-	TRBV29-1	TRBJ2-5	-	TGCAGCGTCCTAGAATATGTGGGAGAGACCCAGTACTTC	CSVLEYVGETQYF
-	TRBV7-9	TRBJ1-4	-	TGTGCCAGCAGCCTATCCAGCGGGGCGGGAAGGAATGAAAAACTGTTTTTT	CASSLSSGAGRNEKLFF
-	TRBV28	TRBJ1-2	-	TGTGCCAGCAGTTTCCGGCAGGGGACCTCCTATGGCTACACCTTC	CASSFRQGTSYGYTF
-	TRBV5-1	TRBJ2-6	-	TGCGCCAGCAGCTTGGGCGAGGGAACTGGGGCCAACGTCCTGACTTTC	CASSLGEGTGANVLTF
TRBD2	TRBV19	TRBJ2-1	-	TGTGCCAGTAGTATAGTAGCGGGGGGGCACGGTGAGCAGTTCTTC	CASSIVAGGHGEQFF
-	TRBV3-1/TRBV3-2	TRBJ2-1	once	TGTGCCAGCAGCCAAGAGGGGGCAGGGTTAGGCGAGCAGTTCTTC	CASSQEGAGLGEQFF
-	TRBV18	TRBJ1-4	-	TGTGCCAGCTCACCACAGGGAGGGGGAGAAAAACTGTTTTTT	CASSPQGGGEKLFF
TRBD2	TRBV29-1	TRBJ2-5	-	TGCAGCGAGGGGACTAGCGATACAAGGACCCAGTACTTC	CSEGTSDTRTQYF
-	TRBV18	TRBJ1-6	-	TGTGCCAGCTCACCAGGGGCAGGAGAGATCTATAATTCACCCCTCCACTTT	CASSPGAGEIYNSPLHF
-	TRBV6-2/TRBV6-3	TRBJ2-3	-	TGTGCCAGCAGTACTGGACTTGGCACAGATACGCAGTATTTT	CASSTGLGTDTQYF